The 31 T cell receptor beta chains given below trace back to one sample, sequenced in a study of identical twins. TCRdb redid the calling of the 5' RACE reads with MiXCR, one entry per CDR3 protein. The sample holds hundreds of thousands of distinct CDR3 sequences, approximately 22% seen once. These data were also filed under a second study, of T cells expressing NK-cell markers.

The sequenced sample was PBMCs. These receptors were obtained from a woman under 30 in good health.

This clonotype was detected a few times. V usage is TRBV6-5 and J usage is TRBJ2-5, with D perhaps TRBD2 (6 bases). The CDR3 is made up of 16 amino acids. Per germline, CDR1 MNHEY and CDR2 SVGAGI. Trimming removed 0 bases from V and 0 bases from J, with 11 bases in between. The CDR3 DNA reads TGTGCCAGCAGTTACTCTTGGGCGGGGAACCAAGAGACCCAGTACTTC. Translation: CASSYSWAGNQETQYF.

This rearrangement joins TRBV20-1 to TRBJ2-3; D remains ambiguous. V was cut by 0 bases and J by 0 bases, with 13 bases left in between. This CDR3 region has 16 residues. CDR1 DFQATT and CDR2 SNEGSKA come from the germline V gene (reference sequence). The CDR3 region is CSARDRSAPSTDTQYF. CDR3 bases: TGCAGTGCTAGAGATCGGTCAGCTCCTAGCACAGATACGCAGTATTTT.

V and J are TRBV10-3 and TRBJ2-5; D call uncertain. The CDR3 is 14 residues long. Germline lookup yields CDR1 ENHRY and CDR2 SYGVKD. The V end was cut by 2 bases, the J end by 2 bases, with 9 bases between. The CDR3 region is CAISEQKIQETQYF. In DNA form, the CDR3 reads TGTGCCATCAGTGAGCAGAAAATTCAAGAGACCCAGTACTTC.

This clonotype was detected only a few times. This chain connects TRBV12-3 or TRBV12-4 to TRBJ1-2; the D gene is possibly TRBD1 (5 bases). The CDR3 is made up of 12 amino acids. V was trimmed by 8 bases and J by 7 bases, leaving 14 bases between them. The CDR3 DNA sequence: TGTGCCAGCGAGGGGTTTGAGGGTGGCTACACCTTC. Its translation: CASEGFEGGYTF.

This chain uses TRBV18 with TRBJ2-7; D is unclear. Germline V gene lookup returns CDR1 KGHSH and CDR2 LQKENI. V was pared by 5 bases and J by 3 bases, with 11 bases between. The CDR3 has 13 amino acids. This chain's CDR3 is CASSESEDYEQYF. The CDR3 DNA follows: TGTGCCAGCTCAGAAAGCGAGGACTACGAGCAGTACTTC.

V and J are TRBV20-1 and TRBJ2-1; 8 bases align to TRBD2. V lost 5 bases and J lost 2; bases outside the gene matches: 5. Germline lookup yields CDR1 DFQATT and CDR2 SNEGSKA (reference sequence). The CDR3 is made up of 14 amino acids. The CDR3 nucleotides are TGCAGTGCTTGGTCACTAGCGGCCTACAATGAGCAGTTCTTC. This codes for CSAWSLAAYNEQFF.

This clonotype was seen a few times. CDR3 amino acids: CASRNPTEQFF. The CDR3 coding sequence is TGTGCCAGCAGGAACCCTACTGAGCAGTTCTTC. This chain links TRBV6-5 with TRBJ2-1; D not certain. V was pared by 6 bases and J by 9 bases, with 9 bases between. This CDR3 is 11 amino acids long. CDR1 is MNHEY and CDR2 is SVGAGI in the germline V gene.

The sample holds a few counts of this clonotype. The chain has TRBV12-3 or TRBV12-4 and TRBJ2-2; 8 nucleotides match TRBD2. CDR3 size: 15 residues. V was pared by 5 bases and J by 5 bases, with 7 bases of the junction left unmatched. In DNA form, the CDR3 reads TGTGCCAGCAGTCCAGCGGGAGTAGGTACCGGGGAGCTGTTTTTT. Its protein product is CASSPAGVGTGELFF.

In this sample, this clonotype turned up a few times. The DNA of the CDR3 is TGCAGTGCTAGAGGCGCAGCGGGAGCTACCTACAATGAGCAGTTCTTC. Translating gives CSARGAAGATYNEQFF. The chain links TRBV20-1 to TRBJ2-1, with TRBD2 matching over 8 bases. The CDR3 totals 16 residues. CDR1 is DFQATT, CDR2 SNEGSKA, per germline (reference sequence). J was trimmed by 2 bases and V by 1 base; bases with no gene match: 7.

The chain's CDR3 is CASSVGLGLAGLSVTDTQYF. DNA of the CDR3: TGTGCCAGCAGCGTAGGATTAGGACTAGCGGGCCTGAGCGTCACAGATACGCAGTATTTT. The V gene is TRBV9, the J gene TRBJ2-3, with TRBD2 identical over 11 bases. This CDR3 spans 20 amino acids. Germline V gene lookup returns CDR1 SGDLS and CDR2 YYNGEE. The trim removed 0 bases at V and 2 bases at J, leaving 14 bases unmatched.

In this sample, this clonotype turned up a few times. The chain recombines TRBV20-1 with TRBJ2-3; TRBD2 aligns across 10 bases. CDR3 size: 15 residues. The germline V gene encodes CDR1 DFQATT and CDR2 SNEGSKA (reference sequence). As DNA, the CDR3 is TGCAGCGGTGAACTAGCGGGACGGGCAGGGGATACGCAGTATTTT. It is translated as CSGELAGRAGDTQYF.

The gene calls are TRBV20-1 and TRBJ2-3; 11 nucleotides line up with TRBD1. The ends lost 8 bases at V and 1 base at J; junction bases unmatched: 5. CDR3 length equals 14 residues. From germline, CDR1 is DFQATT and CDR2 SNEGSKA (reference sequence). For the CDR3, the DNA is TGCAGTACTATGGACAGGGGGCGCACAGATACGCAGTATTTT. Its translation: CSTMDRGRTDTQYF.

This clonotype was seen a few times. The genes are TRBV3-1 and TRBJ2-1; 8 bases map to TRBD1. Germline lookup yields CDR1 LGHDT and CDR2 YNNKEL (reference sequence). Germline trimming cut 3 bases from V and 15 bases from J; bases unmatched to any gene: 7. CDR3 length equals 12 residues. CDR3: CASSHHGQGPFF. CDR3 DNA: TGTGCCAGCAGCCATCATGGACAGGGACCGTTCTTC.

V and J are TRBV9 and TRBJ2-3, with D perhaps matching TRBD1 (6 bases). This CDR3 spans 16 amino acids. CDR1 SGDLS and CDR2 YYNGEE come from the germline V gene. Trimming took off 1 base at V and 1 base at J, with 13 bases between the two ends. CDR3 in DNA: TGTGCCAGCAGCGTAAGGGGGATGTTGGGCACAGATACGCAGTATTTT. This translates into CASSVRGMLGTDTQYF.

V is TRBV10-3 and J is TRBJ2-7; D is uncertain. CDR1 ENHRY and CDR2 SYGVKD come from the germline V gene. This CDR3 spans 15 amino acids. V lost 3 bases and J 5 bases, leaving 17 bases between the germline ends. The CDR3 DNA sequence: TGTGCCATCAGTGATTCCCTTGAATATCGGAACGAGCAGTACTTC. Translation: CAISDSLEYRNEQYF.

The table lists this clonotype with a few counts. V is TRBV10-1 and J is TRBJ2-1; D not certain. This CDR3 spans 13 amino acids. Germline V CDR1 and CDR2: WNHNN, SYGVQD (reference sequence). Trimming stripped 2 bases from V and 4 bases from J, with 6 bases between. Written as DNA, the CDR3 is TGCGCCAGCAGTGAGGGCCCATACAATGAGCAGTTCTTC. Translation: CASSEGPYNEQFF.

This clonotype was found many times. This CDR3 reads CASSGTVAKNIQYF. CDR3 nucleotides: TGTGCCAGCAGCGGGACAGTAGCCAAAAACATTCAGTACTTC. The V call is TRBV6-1, the J call TRBJ2-4, with 7 bases aligning to TRBD1. The V and J ends lost 6 bases and 0 bases, in that order; junction bases with no gene match: 2. CDR1 is MNHNS and CDR2 is SASEGT in the germline V gene. The CDR3 has 14 amino acids.

The genes are TRBV20-1 and TRBJ2-1, with D possibly TRBD1 on 6 matching bases. V was shortened by 3 bases and J by 6 bases, with 18 bases between the two germline ends. This CDR3 comprises 15 residues. The V gene's germline CDR1 is DFQATT and CDR2 SNEGSKA (reference sequence). CDR3 in amino acids: CSASLPGAGSNEQFF. The DNA for the CDR3 is TGCAGTGCTAGTTTACCAGGGGCCGGCAGCAATGAGCAGTTCTTC.

This clonotype has at least ten counts. One junction end disagrees with the germline gene, perhaps due to a read error. This chain joins TRBV12-3 or TRBV12-4 and TRBJ1-3; D remains ambiguous. This CDR3 is 11 amino acids long. CDR3 sequence (DNA): TGTGCCAGCAGTTTAATCCCCTTGATGGATTTT. Translated: CASSLIPLMDF.

The chain employs TRBV12-3 or TRBV12-4 and TRBJ2-7; possible D gene TRBD1, 5 bases. The CDR3 is 16 amino acids. V shed 3 bases and J shed 6 bases, with 21 bases lying between them. The CDR3 DNA reads TGTGCCAGCAGTTTTTTGGGGCAGCAAGGCCCGCCCGAGCAGTACTTC. It translates to CASSFLGQQGPPEQYF.

In this sample, this clonotype turned up a few times. The gene calls are TRBV12-3 or TRBV12-4 and TRBJ1-5; D may be TRBD1 (5 bases). With 7 bases removed from V and 2 bases from J, the gap between germline ends came to 15 bases. The CDR3 runs to 15 residues. DNA for the CDR3: TGTGCCAGCACCCTCGGGGCAGTGGGCAATCAGCCCCAGCATTTT. As protein: CASTLGAVGNQPQHF.

The chain recombines TRBV4-3 with TRBJ2-1, with TRBD2 matching over 8 bases. The germline V gene has CDR1 LGHNA and CDR2 YSLEER. The CDR3 has 17 amino acids. J lost 7 bases, V lost 0 bases, and 11 bases had no gene match. The CDR3 region is CASSQEPSGSVVNEQFF. CDR3 sequence (DNA): TGCGCCAGCAGCCAAGAACCCAGCGGGAGTGTGGTAAATGAGCAGTTCTTC.

This clonotype has a handful of counts. The J gene is TRBJ2-2, the V gene TRBV9; the match to TRBD2 covers 10 bases. The CDR3 totals 15 residues. The ends lost 4 bases at V and 5 bases at J; junction bases unmatched: 5. Germline V gene lookup returns CDR1 SGDLS and CDR2 YYNGEE. CDR3 sequence reads: CASSPQGLATGELFF. Written as DNA, the CDR3 is TGTGCCAGCAGCCCCCAGGGACTAGCGACCGGGGAGCTGTTTTTT.

This chain uses TRBV5-6 with TRBJ1-2; D is unresolved. This CDR3 is built from 15 residues. The V end was cut by 0 bases, the J end by 7 bases, with 16 bases between. CDR1 is SGHDT and CDR2 is YYEEEE in the germline V gene. CDR3 protein: CASSLASRPQGGYTF. Here the CDR3 DNA reads TGTGCCAGCAGCTTGGCTTCGAGACCCCAAGGTGGCTACACCTTC.

In its sample, this clonotype was seen a few times. The chain carries TRBV6-5 and TRBJ1-1; TRBD1 matches at 11 bases. Trimming removed 2 bases from V and 6 bases from J; junction bases left unmatched: 17. The CDR3 has 19 amino acids. CDR1 and CDR2 (germline): MNHEY, SVGAGI. CDR3 residues: CASSYPDVRTDRGLAEAFF. CDR3 sequence (DNA): TGTGCCAGCAGTTACCCTGACGTAAGAACGGACAGGGGGCTCGCTGAAGCTTTCTTT.

This clonotype was detected ten times or more. The V call is TRBV2, the J call TRBJ2-1; 8 positions agree with TRBD2. The V gene's germline CDR1 is SNHLY and CDR2 FYNNEI. This CDR3 spans 12 amino acids. The V gene end was trimmed by 6 bases and the J gene end by 7 bases; junction bases not matched to a gene: 2. DNA for the CDR3: TGTGCCAGCAGGACTAGCGAAAATGAGCAGTTCTTC. As protein: CASRTSENEQFF. The full variable domain, completed using reference TRBV2 and TRBJ2-1, is EPEVTQTPSHQVTQMGQEVILRCVPISNHLYFYWYRQILGQKVEFLVSFYNNEISEKSEIFDDQFSVERPDGSNFTLKIRSTKLEDSAMYFCASRTSENEQFFGPGTRLTVL.

This chain uses TRBV11-1 with TRBJ1-6; D is unresolved. Germline CDR1 reads SGHAT; CDR2 reads FQDESV (reference sequence). CDR3 length: 15 amino acids. Trimming shortened V by 5 bases and J by 7 bases, and 15 bases separated the two germline ends. The CDR3 sequence is CASSTHPPPNSPLHF. The CDR3 coding sequence is TGTGCCAGCAGCACACACCCTCCGCCGAATTCACCCCTCCACTTT.

This chain joins TRBV20-1 and TRBJ1-1; weak D call: TRBD1 (5 bases). V was cut by 3 bases and J by 1 base, with 12 bases left in between. Germline V gene sequence: CDR1 DFQATT, CDR2 SNEGSKA (reference sequence). This CDR3 comprises 14 residues. This chain's CDR3 is CSASSGGANTEAFF. The CDR3 region has the DNA TGCAGTGCTAGCTCAGGAGGGGCGAACACTGAAGCTTTCTTT.

This clonotype was detected many times. V is TRBV5-4 and J is TRBJ2-3, with D perhaps TRBD1 or TRBD2 (5 bases each). The CDR3 covers 15 residues. Germline V gene data show CDR1 as SGHNT and CDR2 as YYREEE (reference sequence). V was pared by 3 bases and J by 0 bases, with 11 bases between. CDR3 protein: CASSSRGGSTDTQYF. In nucleotides, the CDR3 is TGTGCCAGCAGCTCCCGGGGCGGCAGCACAGATACGCAGTATTTT.

V usage is TRBV29-1 and J usage is TRBJ2-1, with D maybe TRBD1 (5 bases). The CDR3 contains 15 residues. Trimming took 2 bases from V and 6 from J, leaving 17 bases between them. The germline gives CDR1 SQVTM, CDR2 ANQGSEA. CDR3: CSVELEGAPPNEQFF. The DNA for the CDR3 is TGCAGCGTTGAATTGGAAGGGGCGCCGCCCAATGAGCAGTTCTTC.

The chain couples TRBV7-2 to TRBJ2-7, with D perhaps matching TRBD1 (6 bases). V lost 2 bases and J 6 bases, leaving 11 bases between the germline ends. CDR1 SGHTA and CDR2 FQGNSA come from the germline V gene. The CDR3 extends over 13 amino acids. CDR3 bases: TGTGCCAGCAGCTTAAGACAGGACATCGAGCAGTACTTC. Encoded protein: CASSLRQDIEQYF. Full variable domain (outside the CDR3, taken from reference TRBV7-2 and TRBJ2-7): GAGVSQSPSNKVTEKGKDVELRCDPISGHTALYWYRQSLGQGLEFLIYFQGNSAPDKSGLPSDRFSAERTGGSVSTLTIQRTQQEDSAVYLCASSLRQDIEQYFGPGTRLTVT.